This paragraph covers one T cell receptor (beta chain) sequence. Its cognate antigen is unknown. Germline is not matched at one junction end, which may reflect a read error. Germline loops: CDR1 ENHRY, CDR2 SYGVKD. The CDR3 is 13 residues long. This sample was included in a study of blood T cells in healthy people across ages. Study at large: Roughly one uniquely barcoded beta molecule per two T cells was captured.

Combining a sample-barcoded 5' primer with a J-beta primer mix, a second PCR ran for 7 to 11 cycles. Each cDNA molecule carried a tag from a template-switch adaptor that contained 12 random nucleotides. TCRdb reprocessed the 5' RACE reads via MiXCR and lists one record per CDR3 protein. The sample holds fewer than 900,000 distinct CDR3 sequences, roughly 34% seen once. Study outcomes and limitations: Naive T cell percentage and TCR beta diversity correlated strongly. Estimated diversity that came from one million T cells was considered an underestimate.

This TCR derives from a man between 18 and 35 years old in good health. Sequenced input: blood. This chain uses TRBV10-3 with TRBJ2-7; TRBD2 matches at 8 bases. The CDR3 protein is CTINGLAYNEQYF. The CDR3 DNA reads TGTACCATCAACGGACTAGCCTACAATGAGCAGTACTTC.